Listed below are T cell receptor beta chains from one sample, sequenced in a study of early T cells in non-severe SARS-CoV-2 infection. Each CDR3 protein is one row after TCRdb ran MiXCR on the 5' RACE reads. Here the sample spans about 52,000 distinct CDR3 sequences, more than 9.5% being singletons. The sequencing sample was made of whole blood. Every receptor here comes from an adult who was a healthcare worker with PCR-confirmed SARS-CoV-2 infection or an uninfected control (not recorded which). Both conserved end residues are part of each CDR3. The D gene is left open where the match is weak. The size of a clone is reported for some rows only, either as once, few or many, or as a class for expanded clones.

d_gene,v_gene,j_gene,abundance,CDR3nt,CDR3aa
TRBD1,TRBV28,TRBJ2-1,few,TGTGCCACGCAGGGGGTTGTGTCCTGGTACAATGAGCAGTTCTTC,CATQGVVSWYNEQFF
NA,TRBV7-2,TRBJ1-1,NA,TGTGCCAGCAGCCTTACTCCCCGGGAAAAGGGAGCTTTCTTT,CASSLTPREKGAFF
NA,TRBV29-1,TRBJ1-1,few,TGCAGCGCCGCCGGAAGCAGGGACACTGAAGCTTTCTTT,CSAAGSRDTEAFF
TRBD2,TRBV7-6,TRBJ2-7,many,TGTGCCAGCAGCGTAGCGGGGGAAGTCTACGAGCAGTACTTC,CASSVAGEVYEQYF
NA,TRBV20-1,TRBJ1-1,many,TGCAGTGCGTTTAACACTGAAGCTTTCTTT,CSAFNTEAFF
NA,TRBV7-9,TRBJ2-7,many,TGTGCCAGCAGCGGGTCCCCCTACGAGCAGTACTTC,CASSGSPYEQYF
TRBD1,TRBV5-4,TRBJ2-2,few,TGTGCCAGCAGCCACCGGGACAGGGGGCAAACCGGGGAGCTGTTTTTT,CASSHRDRGQTGELFF
TRBD1,TRBV11-1,TRBJ2-2,NA,TGTGCCAGCAGCCCGGACAGGGTGGGCACCGGGGAGCTGTTTTTT,CASSPDRVGTGELFF
NA,TRBV29-1,TRBJ2-6,many,TGCAGCGCCGATAGTGGGGCCAACGTCCTGACTTTC,CSADSGANVLTF
TRBD1,TRBV5-1,TRBJ2-1,few,TGCGCCAGCAGCCCACAGGGGGCCGACAATGAGCAGTTCTTC,CASSPQGADNEQFF
TRBD2,TRBV7-2,TRBJ2-3,NA,TGTGCCAGCAGCTTAGTTACGGCTAGCGGGGGTGGAACAGATACGCAGTATTTT,CASSLVTASGGGTDTQYF
TRBD2,TRBV7-9,TRBJ2-2,NA,TGTGCCAGCAGCCCCCGAAGGGGGACTAGCGGAGAAACCGGGGAGCTGTTTTTT,CASSPRRGTSGETGELFF
NA,TRBV2,TRBJ1-1,NA,TGTGCCAGCAGCGTAGGTCGGAGACTCAACACTGAAGCTTTCTTT,CASSVGRRLNTEAFF
NA,TRBV3-1,TRBJ2-1,NA,TGTGCCAGCAGCCACCCTAGCGCAAGCTCCTACAATGAGCAGTTCTTC,CASSHPSASSYNEQFF
TRBD2,TRBV10-2,TRBJ2-3,many,TGCGCCAGCAGAGTAGCGGGGGCTGCCACAGATACGCAGTATTTT,CASRVAGAATDTQYF
NA,TRBV7-8,TRBJ2-1,few,TGTGCCAGCAGCCGGAAGAGGGGATCAGAGGTCTCAAGGGGGAGTTTTCATCAGTTCTTC,CASSRKRGSEVSRGSFHQFF
TRBD1,TRBV6-5,TRBJ2-7,NA,TGTGCCAGCAGTGACACAGGGGGGAGGTACGAGCAGTACTTC,CASSDTGGRYEQYF
NA,TRBV4-1,TRBJ1-2,NA,TGCGCCAGCAGCCAAACGACCCGAAAGGGAGGAAACTATGGCTACACCTTC,CASSQTTRKGGNYGYTF
TRBD1,TRBV6-5,TRBJ2-5,NA,TGTGCCAGCAGCCAAGACAGGGGGCTAGATTTAGAGACCCAGTACTTC,CASSQDRGLDLETQYF
NA,TRBV1,TRBJ2-3,many,TGCACCAGCAGCCAAGAAGGCTTTGCCCCTTTTACAGATACGCAGTATTTT,CTSSQEGFAPFTDTQYF
NA,TRBV7-9,TRBJ2-5,few,TGTGCCAGCAGCTTAGGAGGGGGGCAAGAGACCCAGTACTTC,CASSLGGGQETQYF
TRBD1,TRBV7-9,TRBJ1-1,NA,TGTGCCAGCAGCTTATCGGGACAGGGTCAAACTGAAGCTTTCTTT,CASSLSGQGQTEAFF
TRBD2,TRBV27,TRBJ2-1,NA,TGTGCCAGCAGTCCCCGTGGTAGCGGGGCTATATGGTTGGGTAATGAGCAGTTCTTC,CASSPRGSGAIWLGNEQFF
NA,TRBV7-3,TRBJ1-6,many,TGTGCCAGCAACACAAGAGATTCACCCCTCCACTTT,CASNTRDSPLHF
NA,TRBV20-1,TRBJ2-7,many,TGCAGTGCTGGGAAGGGACTGGCCTACGAGCAGTACTTC,CSAGKGLAYEQYF
TRBD2,TRBV20-1,TRBJ2-1,once,TGCAGTGCTTCCGGGACTAGCGGGATCAATGAGCAGTTCTTC,CSASGTSGINEQFF
TRBD1,TRBV7-6,TRBJ1-1,few,TGTGCCAGCAGCCCAGGGGGCCCTGAAGCTTTCTTT,CASSPGGPEAFF
NA,TRBV6-2/TRBV6-3,TRBJ2-7,many,TGTGCCAGCAGAAACACAAGGAGCCCGGGCGGCGAGCAGTACTTC,CASRNTRSPGGEQYF
NA,TRBV13,TRBJ1-1,many,TGTGCCAGCAGCTTAAAAGGCCTCTTATTGTGGGGCATGAACACTGAAGCTTTCTTT,CASSLKGLLLWGMNTEAFF
NA,TRBV4-3,TRBJ2-1,many,TGCGCCAGCAGCCATCCTTCTAGCGATGAGCAGTTCTTC,CASSHPSSDEQFF
TRBD2,TRBV20-1,TRBJ2-1,many,TGCAGTGCTCCCCACACCGGGACTAGCGGAGACAATGAGCAGTTCTTC,CSAPHTGTSGDNEQFF
TRBD1,TRBV29-1,TRBJ1-4,NA,TGCAGCGTCCTAGAACAGGGGGCTGGGGAAAAACTGTCTTTT,CSVLEQGAGEKLSF
NA,TRBV7-2,TRBJ1-1,many,TGTGCCAGCAGCTTCCTCGTCAGTACTGAAGCTTTCTTT,CASSFLVSTEAFF
TRBD2,TRBV2,TRBJ2-3,few,TGTGCCAGCAGTCGCCCTAGCGGGGGGGCCCCAGATACGCAGTATTTT,CASSRPSGGAPDTQYF
TRBD2,TRBV20-1,TRBJ2-2,many,TGCAGTCCTAAACTCGGGGGAGGGACCGGGGAGCTGTTTTTT,CSPKLGGGTGELFF
NA,TRBV9,TRBJ2-3,many,TGTGCCAGCAGCGTAGGGAGGGGGCAGAGAGATACGCAGTATTTT,CASSVGRGQRDTQYF
TRBD2,TRBV28,TRBJ2-7,NA,TGTGCCAGCAGTCGCCTAGCGGGAGGCGACCTATACGAGCAGTACTTC,CASSRLAGGDLYEQYF
NA,TRBV2,TRBJ2-5,NA,TGTGCCTTTAGTACGGTGGGAGGCACGGCCCAGTACTTC,CAFSTVGGTAQYF